One and the same sample provided the 15 T cell receptor beta chains below, sequenced in a study of regulatory T cells in long-lasting Graves disease. Specified time point: newly diagnosed GD, antithyroid drugs for less than 3 months. Construction of the TCR library relied on RNA isolated from PBMCs. Sequencing libraries for TCR beta were prepared with iRepertoire HTBI primers and Arm-PCR of CDR3 regions. One entry per CDR3 protein results from TCRdb running MiXCR on the multiplex PCR reads. The table shows under 500,000 distinct CDR3 sequences, with approximately 16% occurring only once. The data were also submitted as part of a second study, on T cells in Graves' hyperthyroidism and ophthalmopathy.

The specimen comprised peripheral blood mononuclear cells (PBMCs), sampled at new diagnosis, from a patient treated with antithyroid drugs. The receptors originated from a woman aged 30 to 39 with Graves disease.

The sample holds one count of this clonotype. The V call is TRBV5-6, the J call TRBJ2-1; maybe TRBD1 (5 bases). The CDR3 contains 17 residues. In germline, CDR1 is SGHDT, CDR2 YYEEEE. Trimming pared 1 base from V and 5 bases from J, leaving 19 bases between. The CDR3 reads CASSLTGVGKLNNEQFF. The CDR3 DNA is TGTGCCAGCAGCTTGACAGGAGTCGGAAAACTAAACAATGAGCAGTTCTTC.

J is TRBJ2-2 and V is TRBV30; 9 nucleotides align to TRBD1. This CDR3 spans 17 amino acids. Germline CDR1 and CDR2: GTSNPN and SVGIG (reference sequence). After removal of 2 bases from V and 5 bases from J, the junction contained 12 bases not matched to a gene. DNA for the CDR3: TGTGCCTGGAGTACCCCCCGGACAGGGGTCCGTACCGGGGAGCTGTTTTTT. This gives the protein CAWSTPRTGVRTGELFF.

This clonotype was counted many times. The rearrangement uses TRBV7-2 and TRBJ2-2; D remains ambiguous. CDR3 length: 14 residues. From germline, CDR1 is SGHTA and CDR2 FQGNSA. Trimming shortened V by 5 bases and J by 5 bases, and 12 bases separated the two germline ends. Written as DNA, the CDR3 is TGTGCCAGCAGCCCATACAGAAGGACCGGGGAGCTGTTTTTT. This gives the protein CASSPYRRTGELFF.

Only a few counts were recorded for this clonotype. The chain couples TRBV10-1 to TRBJ2-1; a weak D match, TRBD1 (5 bases). V lost 4 bases to trimming and J lost 8 bases, with 9 bases between them. The germline V gene has CDR1 WNHNN and CDR2 SYGVQD (reference sequence). The CDR3 is 12 amino acids. The DNA for the CDR3 is TGCGCCAGCAGTGGCCCCAGGGATGAGCAGTTCTTC. It codes for CASSGPRDEQFF.

This clonotype was observed at least ten times. The chain employs TRBV20-1 and TRBJ2-7, with D tentatively TRBD1 (6 bases). The CDR3 length is 14 residues. The germline V gene has CDR1 DFQATT and CDR2 SNEGSKA (reference sequence). Trimming removed 7 bases at V and 2 bases at J, with 18 bases between. This CDR3 reads CSVTQGFEPYEQYF. CDR3 bases: TGCAGTGTAACACAGGGATTCGAACCCTACGAGCAGTACTTC.

This clonotype showed up just a few times. Since the CDR3 does not end with the conserved phenylalanine or tryptophan, this likely comes from a read error. The CDR3 bases are TGTGCCAGCAGTTTAAGTCCAGGGCTTGCTCACTATGGCTACACCCTC. Translated: CASSLSPGLAHYGYTL. The V call is TRBV28, the J call TRBJ1-2, with D maybe TRBD1 (5 bases). This CDR3 spans 16 amino acids. Germline V gene lookup returns CDR1 MDHEN and CDR2 SYDVKM. Trimming took 2 bases from V and 3 from J, leaving 16 bases between them.

This clonotype occurred many times. The chain is built from TRBV29-1 and TRBJ1-1; D might be TRBD1 (6 bases). The CDR3 contains 14 residues. Trimming left V 4 bases short and J 0 bases short, with 12 bases between. CDR1 is SQVTM and CDR2 is ANQGSEA in the germline V gene. CDR3 loop: CSVARTAMNTEAFF. The CDR3 coding sequence is TGCAGCGTTGCTAGGACAGCCATGAACACTGAAGCTTTCTTT.

This clonotype was seen only a few times. The V gene is TRBV29-1, the J gene TRBJ2-1; D is uncertain. V was pared by 5 bases and J by 3 bases, with 11 bases between. The CDR3 runs to 13 residues. CDR1 is SQVTM, CDR2 ANQGSEA, per germline. This chain's CDR3 is CSVFIRLYNEQFF. CDR3 DNA sequence: TGCAGCGTTTTTATCAGGCTCTACAATGAGCAGTTCTTC.

This clonotype has a count of ten or more. The chain joins TRBV28 to TRBJ2-1; no clear D. This CDR3 is 15 amino acids long. CDR1 and CDR2 (germline): MDHEN, SYDVKM. V was clipped by 2 bases and J by 2 bases, with 10 bases between them. In DNA, the CDR3 is TGTGCCAGCAGTTTAGCTAGTGTCACCTACAATGAGCAGTTCTTC. Its protein is CASSLASVTYNEQFF.

CDR3 coding DNA: TGTGCCAGCAGCTTAAGGGTCTCTGCGAAACATCGCACAGATACGCAGTATTTT. This sequence encodes CASSLRVSAKHRTDTQYF. The gene calls are TRBV7-3 and TRBJ2-3; D gene unclear. Germline V gene sequence: CDR1 SGHTA, CDR2 FQGTGA. Trimming left V 1 base short and J 1 base short, with 18 bases between. The CDR3 has 18 amino acids.

This sequence joins TRBV7-6 and TRBJ2-2; a possible D gene is TRBD1 (6 bases). The V gene lost 1 base and the J gene lost 4 bases, with 25 bases spanning the gap. This CDR3 has 20 residues. Germline V lookup: CDR1 SGHVS, CDR2 FNYEAQ. The CDR3 coding sequence is TGTGCCAGCAGCTTAGAATTTAGGACAGTAAGCTTTTGGAGCACCGGGGAGCTGTTTTTT. It translates to CASSLEFRTVSFWSTGELFF.

The table lists this clonotype with many counts. CDR3 DNA: TGTGCCTGGAGAAAAGGGGCTTTGACTAATGAAAAACTGTTTTTT. Translated, it gives CAWRKGALTNEKLFF. The chain employs TRBV30 and TRBJ1-4; D is perhaps TRBD1 (5 bases). Germline V gives CDR1 GTSNPN, CDR2 SVGIG (reference sequence). The CDR3 totals 15 residues. V was clipped by 3 bases and J by 2 bases, with 13 bases between them.

This clonotype was observed a handful of times. The chain employs TRBV4-2 and TRBJ2-2; the match to TRBD2 covers 8 bases. The CDR3 is 17 amino acids. The germline V gene has CDR1 LGHNA and CDR2 YNFKEQ. The V gene end was trimmed by 4 bases and the J gene end by 2 bases; junction bases not matched to a gene: 9. Written as DNA, the CDR3 is TGTGCCAGCAGCCCGTCACTTACTAGCGGTAACACCGGGGAGCTGTTTTTT. Translated: CASSPSLTSGNTGELFF.

The table lists this clonotype with many counts. The chain uses TRBV29-1 and TRBJ2-5; possibly TRBD2 for D (6 bases). The V and J ends lost 5 bases and 5 bases respectively, with 12 bases between them. Germline-derived CDR1 and CDR2 are SQVTM and ANQGSEA. CDR3 size: 12 residues. The CDR3 nucleotides read TGCAGCGTTCGAAGAGGAGGGGAGACCCAGTACTTC. The encoded protein is CSVRRGGETQYF.

This clonotype was counted at least ten times. V usage is TRBV7-9 and J usage is TRBJ2-1; D remains unclear. From germline, CDR1 is SEHNR and CDR2 FQNEAQ (reference sequence). The V end lost 4 bases, the J end lost 4 bases, and 8 bases lay between the germline ends. The CDR3 spans 13 residues. This CDR3 is CASSSKNYNEQFF. CDR3 DNA sequence: TGTGCCAGCAGCTCTAAGAATTACAATGAGCAGTTCTTC.